These 7 T cell receptor beta chains share one sample of origin, sequenced in a study of blood T cell repertoires in COVID-19. Assay: immunoSEQ multiplex PCR; the TCRdb copy retains only in-frame clones and omits some. The sample has some 190,000 clones, about 88% seen once; the top ten hold 4% to 5.5%. The sequenced material came from peripheral blood. These receptors were collected from a human donor in a cohort sampled during active COVID-19.

This clone was picked up a small number of times. This sequence joins TRBV7-8 and TRBJ1-2, with no clear D. The CDR3 is made up of 15 amino acids. Germline V gene data show CDR1 as SGHVS and CDR2 as FQNEAQ. The V end lost 4 bases, the J end lost 0 bases, and 12 bases lay between the germline ends. In DNA form, the CDR3 reads TGTGCCAGCAGCTATGCGACTGGAGCTAACTATGGCTACACCTTC. It specifies CASSYATGANYGYTF.

The chain joins TRBV18 to TRBJ1-2; D is ambiguous. The V end lost 1 base, the J end lost 2 bases, and 8 bases lay between the germline ends. Germline V gene sequence: CDR1 KGHSH, CDR2 LQKENI. The CDR3 length is 14 residues. The CDR3 region is CASSPQTENYGYTF. The CDR3 nucleotides read TGTGCCAGCTCACCACAAACAGAGAACTATGGCTACACCTTC.

The J gene is TRBJ2-3, the V gene TRBV27; tentatively, D is TRBD1 (5 bases). The CDR3 spans 17 residues. Germline V CDR1 and CDR2: MNHEY, SMNVEV (reference sequence). With 3 bases removed from V and 6 bases from J, the gap between germline ends came to 22 bases. CDR3 nucleotides: TGTGCCAGCAGTTTCAAGGGGTCTCCTCATTTTTGGGATACGCAGTATTTT. Translating it yields CASSFKGSPHFWDTQYF.

The genes are TRBV28 and TRBJ2-7; 10 bases fit TRBD2. The CDR3 contains 16 residues. Germline V gives CDR1 MDHEN, CDR2 SYDVKM. V was pared by 5 bases and J by 3 bases, with 10 bases of the junction left unmatched. The CDR3 nucleotides are TGTGCCAGCAGTGACACTAGCGGGAAAGGATTCTACGAGCAGTACTTC. As protein: CASSDTSGKGFYEQYF. Based on the CDR3 plus reference TRBV28 and TRBJ2-7, the full variable domain is DVKVTQSSRYLVKRTGEKVFLECVQDMDHENMFWYRQDPGLGLRLIYFSYDVKMKEKGDIPEGYSVSREKKERFSLILESASTNQTSMYLCASSDTSGKGFYEQYFGPGTRLTVT.

This sequence joins TRBV2 and TRBJ2-3, with 14 bases fitting TRBD2. In germline, CDR1 is SNHLY, CDR2 FYNNEI. The CDR3 totals 16 residues. After removal of 6 bases from V and 7 bases from J, the junction contained 9 bases not matched to a gene. CDR3 DNA: TGTGCCAGCAGCGTGACTAGCGGGAGGGCCGGAAATACGCAGTATTTT. Amino acids: CASSVTSGRAGNTQYF.

V and J are TRBV28 and TRBJ1-4; perhaps TRBD1 as D (5 bases). V dropped 3 bases and J dropped 8 bases, with 13 bases sitting between them. The CDR3 is 14 residues long. Germline CDR1 and CDR2: MDHEN and SYDVKM. CDR3 nucleotide sequence: TGTGCCAGCAGTTTTGGGGGACTGGAGGAAAAACTGTTTTTT. Protein: CASSFGGLEEKLFF.

The CDR3 DNA follows: TGTGCCCCACCGGGACAACGAGGAGCCACTAGCACAGATACGCAGTATTTT. It yields the protein CAPPGQRGATSTDTQYF. The chain employs TRBV10-3 and TRBJ2-3; tentatively, D is TRBD1 (6 bases). The germline V and J ends were trimmed by 11 bases and 0 bases, with 24 bases remaining between them. The CDR3 contains 17 residues. Germline V gene lookup returns CDR1 ENHRY and CDR2 SYGVKD.